This TCR beta chain comes out of a study of cytomegalovirus exposure and HLA in healthy donors. V was trimmed by 5 bases and J by 1 base, leaving 15 bases between them. Germline V gene sequence: CDR1 SGHTA, CDR2 FQGNSA. CDR3 length: 16 amino acids. Findings and limits, study-wide: Cytomegalovirus association was assigned to approximately 160 TCR beta chains.

Assay used: immunoSEQ multiplex PCR; TCRdb lists only in-frame clones, some missing. This table has fewer than 100,000 clones, approximately 93% appearing once. The approximately 120-subject validation cohort, separate from the approximately 640-subject first cohort, included the donors. With regard to this clone: The antigen is unknown.

The chain uses TRBV7-2 and TRBJ2-1; D perhaps matches TRBD1 (5 bases). The material sequenced was PBMCs. The sequence was obtained from a woman in her late teens or twenties in good health and CMV-seropositive. CDR3 bases: TGTGCCAGCAGCCCCGTGTCAGGGTATTCCTACAATGAGCAGTTCTTC. Its protein is CASSPVSGYSYNEQFF.